The 18 T cell receptor beta chains listed next were all sequenced from one sample in a study of T cell repertoires in cytomegalovirus infection. TCRdb recomputed calls from the reads with MiXCR, one row per CDR3 protein. The sample shows roughly 230,000 distinct CDR3 sequences, 9% to 15% of them seen only once. The specimen sequenced was PBMCs. The receptors here all came from a human donor in good health (CMV status not recorded). Some clones in this sample may be carry-over from other donors' samples.

V and J are TRBV5-1 and TRBJ2-6, with a weak D call TRBD1 (6 bases). The germline gives CDR1 SGHRS, CDR2 YFSETQ. V was pared by 1 base and J by 0 bases, with 11 bases between. This CDR3 has 17 amino acids. This CDR3 reads CASSLTGRGSGANVLTF. Written as DNA, the CDR3 is TGCGCCAGCAGCTTGACTGGCAGGGGCTCTGGGGCCAACGTCCTGACTTTC.

This clonotype showed up many times. This chain connects TRBV7-2 to TRBJ1-6; perhaps TRBD1 as D (5 bases). With 3 bases removed from V and 6 bases from J, the gap between germline ends came to 12 bases. Germline-derived CDR1 and CDR2 are SGHTA and FQGNSA. The CDR3 is 15 amino acids. The DNA for the CDR3 is TGTGCCAGCAGCTTTGGGGGAAGGATTAATTCACCCCTCCACTTT. Protein: CASSFGGRINSPLHF.

This clonotype was observed at least ten times. The V call is TRBV10-3, the J call TRBJ2-5; tentatively, D is TRBD1 or TRBD2 (5 bases each). Per the germline V gene, CDR1 is ENHRY and CDR2 is SYGVKD. CDR3 size: 13 residues. The V gene lost 6 bases and the J gene lost 2 bases, with 10 bases spanning the gap. The chain's CDR3 is CAIRGTEQETQYF. The CDR3 DNA reads TGTGCCATCAGGGGGACGGAGCAAGAGACCCAGTACTTC.

This clonotype was recorded at least ten times. In nucleotides, the CDR3 is TGTGCCAGCACCTTCGGCAGGGAGATCTACGAGCAGTACTTC. Translating gives CASTFGREIYEQYF. The V gene is TRBV7-2, the J gene TRBJ2-7; D could derive from TRBD1 or TRBD2 (5 bases each). This CDR3 contains 14 residues. Trimming removed 7 bases at V and 3 bases at J, with 16 bases between. The germline V gene encodes CDR1 SGHTA and CDR2 FQGNSA.

This clonotype was seen ten or more times. The V and J genes are TRBV19 and TRBJ2-5; D is perhaps TRBD2 (7 bases). Germline assignment: CDR1 LNHDA and CDR2 SQIVND (reference sequence). This CDR3 has 14 residues. V shed 4 bases and J shed 2 bases, with 11 bases lying between them. The CDR3 nucleotides read TGTGCCAGTAGTAGGGAGGGGGGGCAAGAGACCCAGTACTTC. It specifies CASSREGGQETQYF.

Note on this clonotype: Possible read error: a much larger clone is one base away. V gene TRBV10-3 combines with J gene TRBJ2-5, with 7 bases identical to TRBD1. With 2 bases clipped from V and 5 bases from J, the junction kept 11 bases outside the gene matches. Germline V gene sequence: CDR1 ENHRY, CDR2 SYGVKD. The CDR3 loop spans 16 amino acids. The CDR3 DNA follows: TGTGCCATCAGTGAGCATACGGGGCAGGGGGTGGAGACCCAGTACTTC. It is translated as CAISEHTGQGVETQYF.

CDR3 in DNA: TGCGCCAGCAGCTTGGAACCTAACTATGGCTACACCTTC. As protein: CASSLEPNYGYTF. The V call is TRBV5-1, the J call TRBJ1-2; D is undetermined. The CDR3 spans 13 residues. V lost 0 bases, J lost 0 bases, and 3 bases lay in between. The germline V gene encodes CDR1 SGHRS and CDR2 YFSETQ.

The chain employs TRBV12-5 and TRBJ2-2; D tentatively reads TRBD1 or TRBD2 (6 bases each). The CDR3 is 19 amino acids. The V gene lost 0 bases and the J gene lost 6 bases, with 23 bases spanning the gap. Germline-derived CDR1 and CDR2 are LGHNT and FRNRAP. The CDR3 DNA reads TGTGCTAGTGGTTTGGTACTCGGCTCTGCGACTCGGGGGCCCGGGGAGCTGTTTTTT. This sequence encodes CASGLVLGSATRGPGELFF.

The table lists this clonotype with many counts. V and J are TRBV7-9 and TRBJ2-2; TRBD2 aligns across 7 bases. CDR1 is SEHNR, CDR2 FQNEAQ, per germline (reference sequence). The CDR3 sequence is 16 residues long. The V and J ends lost 0 bases and 0 bases, in that order; junction bases with no gene match: 1. The CDR3 is CASSLAGRANTGELFF. CDR3 in DNA: TGTGCCAGCAGCTTAGCAGGGAGGGCGAACACCGGGGAGCTGTTTTTT.

This clonotype was observed at least ten times. This rearrangement joins TRBV7-9 to TRBJ2-4, with D possibly TRBD2 on 6 matching bases. The CDR3 has 18 amino acids. V was clipped by 8 bases and J by 3 bases, with 26 bases between them. The germline CDR1 and CDR2 sequences are SEHNR and FQNEAQ (reference sequence). In DNA form, the CDR3 reads TGTGCCAGCGGGGCGAATGAAGGGGACTCGGAGGACAAAAACATTCAGTACTTC. It is translated as CASGANEGDSEDKNIQYF.

This clonotype was counted many times. The chain joins TRBV28 to TRBJ1-5; the D gene is possibly TRBD1 (5 bases). Germline-derived CDR1 and CDR2 are MDHEN and SYDVKM. Trimming removed 6 bases at V and 6 bases at J, with 18 bases between. CDR3 size: 15 residues. The CDR3 loop reads CASSSRQLRGQPQHF. CDR3 in DNA: TGTGCCAGCAGCAGTAGACAGTTACGGGGTCAGCCCCAGCATTTT.

This clonotype was recorded at least ten times. The gene calls are TRBV19 and TRBJ2-6; D gene ambiguous. This CDR3 region has 17 residues. Germline CDR1 reads LNHDA; CDR2 reads SQIVND (reference sequence). The ends were cut back, 5 bases at V and 2 bases at J, with 16 bases in the middle. This CDR3 reads CASSLGLLRTGANVLTF. For the CDR3, the DNA is TGTGCCAGTAGTCTGGGTCTATTGAGGACTGGGGCCAACGTCCTGACTTTC.

This clonotype was seen repeatedly, ten times or more. The chain carries TRBV7-2 and TRBJ2-3; 10 nucleotides match TRBD2. V was pared by 2 bases and J by 9 bases, with 11 bases of the junction left unmatched. CDR1 is SGHTA, CDR2 FQGNSA, per germline. This CDR3 has 16 amino acids. The CDR3 DNA sequence: TGTGCCAGCAGCTTACAGCGGGGGGGTTTGCTAGCGACGCAGTATTTT. Amino acid sequence: CASSLQRGGLLATQYF.

This clonotype was seen many times. This chain connects TRBV7-2 to TRBJ2-7, with 11 nucleotides matching TRBD2. The germline gives CDR1 SGHTA, CDR2 FQGNSA. This CDR3 contains 16 residues. The V and J ends lost 1 base and 4 bases, in that order; junction bases with no gene match: 6. CDR3 amino acids: CASSLEASGRNYEQYF. CDR3 nucleotides: TGTGCCAGCAGCTTAGAGGCTAGCGGGAGGAATTACGAGCAGTACTTC.

This rearrangement joins TRBV19 to TRBJ1-5; D is ambiguous. Deletions cut 10 bases from V and 6 bases from J, with 22 bases between. Germline CDR1 LNHDA, CDR2 SQIVND (reference sequence). This CDR3 is built from 15 residues. The CDR3, as DNA: TGTGCCACTCATGTTCGGGGAGGGATGGTTCAGCCCCAGCATTTT. It encodes CATHVRGGMVQPQHF.

The gene calls are TRBV9 and TRBJ2-7; 10 nucleotides match TRBD1. Germline V CDR1 and CDR2: SGDLS, YYNGEE. The CDR3 totals 16 residues. J lost 2 bases, V lost 3 bases, and 8 bases had no gene match. This CDR3 reads CASSETFGTGAYEQYF. Here the CDR3 DNA reads TGTGCCAGCAGCGAAACTTTCGGGACAGGGGCCTACGAGCAGTACTTC.

This clonotype has a handful of counts. The rearrangement uses TRBV6-6 and TRBJ1-3, with TRBD1 matching over 10 bases. With V trimmed by 4 bases and J by 4 bases, 7 bases remained unmatched. The CDR3 runs to 16 residues. Germline CDR1 is MNHNY and CDR2 is SVGAGI (reference sequence). CDR3 loop: CASSSRDRGDGNTIYF. CDR3 sequence (DNA): TGTGCCAGCAGTTCCCGGGACAGGGGTGACGGAAACACCATATATTTT.

This clonotype was recorded many times. The junction differs from germline at one of its ends, possibly a read error. This sequence joins TRBV10-3 and TRBJ2-3; D might be TRBD2 (5 bases). The CDR3 runs 15 residues. Germline V gene data show CDR1 as ENHRY and CDR2 as SYGVKD. The CDR3, as DNA: TGTGCCATCAGTGAACGGGATATTAGCACAGACACGCAGTATTTT. This encodes CAISERDISTDTQYF.